This T cell receptor (beta chain) emerged from a study of shared clonotypes between healthy human individuals. Overall study context: For every donor, three CD4 naive, three CD4 memory, two CD8 naive and one CD8 memory plates were used. Study-level points and caveats: It was the non-shared clonotypes that had lower generation probabilities than clonotypes shared by all four donors. Owing to a small donor count, the genetic and exposure-history diversity represented was limited.

Around 30,000 T cell genomes (approximately 0.2 ug DNA) went into each sorted-subset replicate. The protocol was immunoSEQ multiplex PCR, while the TCRdb copy is restricted to in-frame clones and leaves out a portion. The profile shows about 2.2 million clones, roughly 91% of them singletons. This CDR3 has 15 amino acids. V lost 7 bases, J lost 0 bases, and 15 bases lay in between. The germline V gene has CDR1 MDHEN and CDR2 SYDVKM. This clone has just one count. Its specificity is not known. The naive CD8 fraction comprised CD45RO-negative cells positively selected for CCR7 and excluded terminally differentiated effector memory CD45RA+ cells.

Sequencing was done on a sample of naive CD8+ T cells from PBMCs. The chain couples TRBV28 to TRBJ2-5; D is unresolved. This sequence was found in a man younger than 35 in good health. Some clones in this sample may be carry-over from other donors' samples. The CDR3 sequence is CASTHTSPYQETQYF. The CDR3 DNA sequence: TGTGCCAGCACCCATACAAGCCCGTACCAAGAGACCCAGTACTTC.